This T cell receptor (beta chain) was retrieved from a study of cytomegalovirus exposure and HLA in healthy donors (dated by TCRdb to about 2017). Regarding the research as a whole: In an earlier analysis of under 750 of the donors, 276 Gb of sequence data and approximately 100 million unique TCR beta sequences from about 180 million T cells were reported. Around 320 gigabases of sequencing data and 78 million or so unique TCR sequences were included in an early release covering about 620 HLA-typed donors. Of the roughly 400 genotyped donors, 70% to 90% were placed in the genetic ancestry cluster associated with self-reported Caucasian donors. The aim of the study was to test whether cataloging public T cell receptors could identify signatures of past pathogen exposure. Using immunosequencing, the study profiled T cell repertoires from 666 subjects and related those repertoires to cytomegalovirus serostatus. A separate validation cohort of approximately 120 different subjects was used in addition to the 666-subject first cohort. To predict cytomegalovirus infection status, the study combined high-throughput TCR immunosequencing, statistical association of individual TCRs with disease status, and machine learning. In a later analysis, previously published TCR beta repertoires from 670 or so donors were re-analyzed and high-resolution HLA genotyping was added so that TCR occurrence patterns could be studied. The later analysis used no new phenotypic data to find candidate immune exposures, relying instead on TCR beta sequences and their occurrence across donors. To decide whether each TCR beta V gene segment behaved as functional or pseudogenic, an earlier analysis of some 600 of the donors relied on high-throughput TCR beta sequencing. Donor age, sex, ethnicity and CMV serostatus were compiled alongside the repertoire data. A later genetic analysis used genome-wide SNP genotypes for about three fifths of the roughly 700 donors, treating that subset as a discovery cohort. All discovery cohort repertoires had been generated on a single sequencing platform. Class I and class II HLA loci were covered by the typing at four-digit resolution. The number of donors typed differed by locus, with 629-630 for A, B, C, DRB1 and DQB1, 522 for DQA1, 600 to 610 for DPA1, and some 440 for DPB1. Five DR-DQ haplotypes were treated as single units for association and clustering because of strong linkage in the cohort. Among around 400 genotyped donors of the cohort, an average of around 220,000 unique TCR beta nucleotide sequences was sequenced per donor, of which roughly 17% were non-productive. Results and caveats for the whole study, not just this receptor: The study listed 150 to 200 TCR beta chains as associated with cytomegalovirus. In an earlier analysis of more than 450 of the donors, most TCR beta V segments were observed in productive rearrangements about 87% or about 30% of the time, broadly matching IMGT annotations. In a later analysis, several top co-occurrence clusters were reported to appear linked to parvovirus B19, influenza, CMV and Epstein-Barr virus. When HLA alleles, especially DR and DQ, strongly co-occurred, TCR associations were difficult to assign to individual alleles. Because some donors lacked HLA typing at each locus, the association tests relied only on the typed subset. Only TCR beta chains were sequenced in this cohort, and the absence of alpha or paired-chain data limited detectable features. Immune exposure information for the cohort was limited to CMV serostatus. In a later analysis, TCR association rates were found to vary across HLA loci, with the most associated TCRs seen for DRB1 alleles and the fewest for HLA-C alleles. Linkage disequilibrium might explain the correlated functional status among segregating V segments, but an unknown experimental factor could not be excluded. According to a later genetic analysis, donors in an Asian-associated ancestry cluster had fewer N-insertions in productive TCRs than the approximately 710-donor mean. A later analysis found that most CMV-associated TCR beta chains appeared HLA-restricted, with HLA associations seemingly driven largely by CMV exposure. A further reported finding was that TCR beta sequences accurately predicted the HLA-A and HLA-B alleles for most subjects in the first cohort. In vitro tests confirmed that a few of the cytomegalovirus-associated TCR beta chains recognize cytomegalovirus antigens. The 87-base-pair reads could not distinguish some IMGT-functional V segments, including TRBV6-2 and TRBV6-3, so those segments were excluded. The authors suggested that the approach could potentially be extended to other disease states and immunological phenotypes. Sequencing depth was assumed to be roughly uniform across donors in the presence/absence analyses, though that assumption may not hold. Compared with equally common non-associated chains, HLA-associated TCR beta chains in a later analysis were more clonally expanded and had lower generation probabilities. In both the original and validation cohorts, the classifier was reported to diagnose cytomegalovirus status with high specificity and sensitivity. Because counts were too low, 15 or so rarely observed V segments, including chromosome 9 orphons, were excluded from the earlier analysis of around 590 of the donors. Most TCR sequences were seen in very few donors, while some public TCRs were found in many individuals. A cluster of highly shared sequence variants was judged likely to represent a technical artifact of the sequencing pipeline. At a false discovery rate of 0.05, a later analysis linked 16,951 TCR beta sequences to specific HLA alleles. An association between a missense DCLRE1C variant and V-gene and J-gene trimming of TCR beta chains was found in a later genetic analysis and replicated in an independent cohort.

V sheds 0 bases and J sheds 2 bases, leaving 8 bases between their ends. CDR1 LGHNA and CDR2 YSLEER are derived from the germline V gene. The CDR3, cysteine through phenylalanine, is 15 amino acids long. Kept here is only the CDR3 DNA, which spans 45 bases and is read in frame from base 1. The cohort comprised 666 healthy bone marrow donors. At the time of sampling, every cohort member was nominally healthy, though immune exposures that went unrecorded were likely present. The donor tested CMV seronegative, placing the donor among the 350 or so seronegative members of the cohort. A peripheral blood sample was provided by each donor, and peripheral blood mononuclear cells were used for TCR beta sequencing. The Qiagen DNeasy Blood Extraction Kit was used to extract genomic DNA from the blood cell samples. Library prep was done by the immunoSEQ multiplex PCR assay. For the multiplex PCR, a mixture combining 60 forward primers for TCR Vbeta segments and 13 reverse primers for TCR Jbeta segments was used. A multiplex PCR assay on genomic DNA amplified the CDR3 region of rearranged TCR beta genes. The Illumina HiSeq System was used to sequence the amplified TCR beta libraries as 87-base-pair reads. For the original study's pipeline: Across the 500 to 700 repertoires, a later analysis counted roughly 77 million unique TCR beta chains, roughly 11 million of which were shared by at least two donors. A nearest-neighbor algorithm error-corrected the raw reads and collapsed the reads into unique sequences, merging closely related sequences to remove PCR and sequencing errors. To assign V, D and J gene segments, CDR3 sequences were aligned to IMGT reference sequences. For a sequence to be retained, at least a six-nucleotide match to both a V gene segment and a J gene segment was required. Rearrangements were classified as productive when the CDR3 lacked stop codons and remained in frame with V and J, and all other rearrangements were classified as non-productive. CDR3 was defined by IMGT convention, running from the second conserved V-encoded cysteine to the conserved J-encoded phenylalanine. In an earlier analysis of 550 to 650 of the donors, sequences lacking an unambiguous match to a single V gene segment were excluded. In an earlier analysis of several hundred of the donors, V segments were called functional above 56.7% productive rearrangements and were called segregating when the between-donor standard deviation exceeded 5%. A statistical classification framework was built for diagnosing cytomegalovirus status from the catalog of TCR beta chain sequences. V and J gene assignment, in a later analysis, came from comparing TCR nucleotide sequences with IMGT/GENE-DB human TR gene sequences. Using the TCRdist pipeline, a later analysis assigned CDR3 sequences along with most-parsimonious VDJ recombination scenarios. A later analysis defined each TCR beta chain by its CDR3 amino acid sequence plus V-gene family, and excluded reads lacking a unique V-gene family. A later analysis removed 500 to 650 highly shared, low-generation-probability nucleotide sequences to deal with suspected cross-contamination and a sequencing artifact. In a later analysis, a clonal expansion index was calculated for each public chain from normalized within-repertoire ranks of inferred template counts. Generation probabilities in a later analysis came from a VDJ recombination model fitted to out-of-frame rearrangements, and those results were checked against IGoR. Hypergeometric tests were used in a later analysis to score TCR-TCR, TCR-HLA and TCR-CMV co-occurrence, with a repertoire-size bias correction applied to the TCR pairs. In a later analysis, false discovery rates were estimated by permuting HLA or CMV assignments 20 times. In a later analysis, co-occurring TCRs were grouped using DBSCAN, with TCRdist sequence similarity added in when clustering inside HLA-allele-positive subsets. For co-occurrence clustering, repertoires with fewer than 30,000 or more than 120,000 public chains were excluded, along with roughly 5 repertoires with anomalous nucleotide sharing. TCRdb carries this immuneACCESS record with in-frame sequences only. Its versions omit some clonotypes, under half of them owing to an unresolved V gene in the studies checked, with the rest unexplained. V, J and clone size are taken as reported in that table, and D and trimming were inferred from the DNA itself. In this sample the table shows some 160,000 clones, around 81% of which occur a single time. The ten biggest clones cover around 5.7% of the sample.

Regarding this clone: This clone's antigen is unknown. No much larger clone exists at a distance of one base, and base qualities are not known.

The sequence derives from a man between 35 and 55 years old in good health and CMV-seronegative. Material: PBMCs. The chain is encoded by TRBV4-3 joined to TRBJ2-1; 6 matching bases give a weak D call of TRBD1. The nucleotide sequence reads as follows: TGCGCCAGCAGCCAAGAACAGGGCCCCTACAATGAGCAGTTCTTC. Its protein product is CASSQEQGPYNEQFF.